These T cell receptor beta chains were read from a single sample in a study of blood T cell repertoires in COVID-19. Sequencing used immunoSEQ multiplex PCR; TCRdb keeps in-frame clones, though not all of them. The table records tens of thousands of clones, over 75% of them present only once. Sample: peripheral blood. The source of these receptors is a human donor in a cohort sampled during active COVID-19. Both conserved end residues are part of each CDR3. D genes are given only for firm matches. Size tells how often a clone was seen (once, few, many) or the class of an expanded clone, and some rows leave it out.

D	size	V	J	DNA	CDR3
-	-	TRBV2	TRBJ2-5	TGTGCCAGCAATCCGACAGGAATGTACCAAGAGACCCAGTACTTC	CASNPTGMYQETQYF
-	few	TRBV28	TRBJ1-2	TGTGCCAGCAGTTTAGGACAGCTGGCAGGCTACACCTTC	CASSLGQLAGYTF
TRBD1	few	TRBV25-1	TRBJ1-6	TGTGCCAGCTCTTCCTCCTCAGGGGGCAGTTCACCCCTCCACTTT	CASSSSSGGSSPLHF
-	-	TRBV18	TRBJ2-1	TGTGCCAGCACACCCCGGGGGAGGTTGAATGAGCAGTTCTTC	CASTPRGRLNEQFF
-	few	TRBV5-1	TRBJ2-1	TGCGCCAGCAGCTTGGGGACTACCGCCTACAATGAGCAGTTCTTC	CASSLGTTAYNEQFF
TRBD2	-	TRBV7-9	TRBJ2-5	TGTGCCAGCAGCTTGTTAGCGGGGTACCAAGAGACCCAGTACTTC	CASSLLAGYQETQYF
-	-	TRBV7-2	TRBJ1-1	TGTGCCAGCAGCTTCGGGACTGCAAACACTGAAGCTTTCTTT	CASSFGTANTEAFF
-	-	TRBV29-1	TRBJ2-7	TGCAGCGTTGGTTTGAGGAGGTACGAGCAGTACTTC	CSVGLRRYEQYF
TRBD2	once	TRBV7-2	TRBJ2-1	TGTGCCAGCAGCTTAGCGGCTAGCGGGGCTTCCTACAATGAGCAGTTCTTC	CASSLAASGASYNEQFF
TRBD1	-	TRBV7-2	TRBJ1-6	TGTGCCAGCAGCTTATTCCGACAGGGGCCCCTCCACTTT	CASSLFRQGPLHF
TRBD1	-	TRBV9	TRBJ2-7	TGTGCCAGCAGCGTAGGGGACAGAAACTACGAGCAGTACTTC	CASSVGDRNYEQYF
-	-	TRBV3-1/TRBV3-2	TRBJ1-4	TGTGCCAGCAGCCACGCAGGGGATGAAAAACTGTTTTTT	CASSHAGDEKLFF
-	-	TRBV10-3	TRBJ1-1	TGTGCCATCAGTGAGTCTGGTTCGCGAGATTCCACTGAAGCTTTCTTT	CAISESGSRDSTEAFF
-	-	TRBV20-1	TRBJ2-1	TGCACCCCGAGTTGGTACAATGAGCAGTTCTTC	CTPSWYNEQFF
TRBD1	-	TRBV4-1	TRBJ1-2	TGCGCCAGCAGCCAAGCCGGTACAGGGGGCGCCGGTGGCTACACCTTC	CASSQAGTGGAGGYTF
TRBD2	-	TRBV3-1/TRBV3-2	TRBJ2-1	TGTGCCAGCAGCCAACGGACTAGCGGGACCCGGGGTGAGCAGTTCTTC	CASSQRTSGTRGEQFF
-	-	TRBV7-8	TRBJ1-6	TGTGCCAGCAGCTCCCGTGGACGGAGGCTTTCACCCCTCCACTTT	CASSSRGRRLSPLHF
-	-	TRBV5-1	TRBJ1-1	TGCGCCAGCAGCCAGATTATCGGGGGGGACACTGAAGCTTTCTTT	CASSQIIGGDTEAFF
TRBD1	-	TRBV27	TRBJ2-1	TGTGCCAGCAGTCCCCAGGGGGCCTCCTACAATGAGCAGTTCTTC	CASSPQGASYNEQFF
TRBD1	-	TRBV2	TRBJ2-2	TGTGCCAGCAAGGGACAGACGAACACCGGGGAGCTGTTTTTT	CASKGQTNTGELFF
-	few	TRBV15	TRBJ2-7	TGTGCCACCAGCAGAAAGGGGGCCTACGAGCAGTACTTC	CATSRKGAYEQYF
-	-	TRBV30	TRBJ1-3	TGTGCCTGGAGTGCGGGGTTCTCTGGAAACACCATATATTTT	CAWSAGFSGNTIYF
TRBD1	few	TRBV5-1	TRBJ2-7	TGCGCCAGCAACTTGCATCAGGGACAGGCCTCCTACGAGCAGTACTTC	CASNLHQGQASYEQYF
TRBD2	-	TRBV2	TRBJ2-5	TGTGCCACCACGGGGGGTCTCCAAGAGACCCAGTACTTC	CATTGGLQETQYF